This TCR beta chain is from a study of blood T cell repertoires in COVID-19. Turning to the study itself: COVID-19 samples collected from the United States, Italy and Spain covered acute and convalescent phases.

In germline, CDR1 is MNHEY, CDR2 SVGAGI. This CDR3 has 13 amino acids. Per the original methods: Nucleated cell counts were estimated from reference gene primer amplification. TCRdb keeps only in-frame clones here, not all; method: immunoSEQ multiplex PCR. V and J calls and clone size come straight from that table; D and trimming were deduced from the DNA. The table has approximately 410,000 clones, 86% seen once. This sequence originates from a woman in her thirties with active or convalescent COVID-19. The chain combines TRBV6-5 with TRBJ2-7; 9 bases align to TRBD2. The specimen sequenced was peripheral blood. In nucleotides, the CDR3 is TGTGGCGCCCGGGCTAGCGGGAAATACGAGCAGTACTTC. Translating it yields CGARASGKYEQYF.